This T cell receptor (beta chain) was identified during a study of shared T cell receptors in the human thymus. This clone came up once. Generated by immunoSEQ multiplex PCR, the TCRdb table keeps only in-frame clones and is missing some. The sample has roughly 500,000 clones; about four fifths are singletons. Looked up from germline, CDR1 is SGHTA and CDR2 is FQGNSA. CDR3 size: 18 residues. After removal of 4 bases from V and 1 base from J, the junction contained 12 bases not matched to a gene. This same sample was also taken into another study, of human thymus T cells. That report notes: Donors were healthy Finnish babies undergoing corrective operations for congenital heart defects. The thymus tissue came from resections taken during corrective heart surgery. It looked as if thymic and blood repertoires used V and J genes in a biased way. Highly overlapping thymic repertoires in unrelated individuals were reported by related research.

The chain combines TRBV7-2 with TRBJ2-1, with 8 nucleotides matching TRBD1. This TCR was sampled from a boy under two years old with a congenital heart defect. Input material: thymocytes. Here the CDR3 reads CASSSPIAQGASYNEQFF. Written as DNA, the CDR3 is TGTGCCAGCAGCTCCCCGATTGCGCAGGGGGCTTCCTACAATGAGCAGTTCTTC.